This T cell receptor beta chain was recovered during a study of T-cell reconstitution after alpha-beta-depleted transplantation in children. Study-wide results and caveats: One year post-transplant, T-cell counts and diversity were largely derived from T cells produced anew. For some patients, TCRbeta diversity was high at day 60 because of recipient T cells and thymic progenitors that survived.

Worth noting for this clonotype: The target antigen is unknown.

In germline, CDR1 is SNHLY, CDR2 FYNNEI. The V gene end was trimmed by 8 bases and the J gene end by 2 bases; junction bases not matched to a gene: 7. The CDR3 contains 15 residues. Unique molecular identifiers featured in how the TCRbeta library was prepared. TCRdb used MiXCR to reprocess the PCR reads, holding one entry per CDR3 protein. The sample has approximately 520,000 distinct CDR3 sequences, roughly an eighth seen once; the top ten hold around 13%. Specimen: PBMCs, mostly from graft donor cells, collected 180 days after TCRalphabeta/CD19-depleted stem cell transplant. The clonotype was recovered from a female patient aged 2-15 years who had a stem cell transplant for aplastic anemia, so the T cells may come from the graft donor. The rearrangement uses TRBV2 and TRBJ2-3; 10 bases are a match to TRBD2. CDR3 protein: CASAPGLAYTDTQYF. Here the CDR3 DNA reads TGTGCCAGCGCTCCGGGACTAGCGTACACAGATACGCAGTATTTT.